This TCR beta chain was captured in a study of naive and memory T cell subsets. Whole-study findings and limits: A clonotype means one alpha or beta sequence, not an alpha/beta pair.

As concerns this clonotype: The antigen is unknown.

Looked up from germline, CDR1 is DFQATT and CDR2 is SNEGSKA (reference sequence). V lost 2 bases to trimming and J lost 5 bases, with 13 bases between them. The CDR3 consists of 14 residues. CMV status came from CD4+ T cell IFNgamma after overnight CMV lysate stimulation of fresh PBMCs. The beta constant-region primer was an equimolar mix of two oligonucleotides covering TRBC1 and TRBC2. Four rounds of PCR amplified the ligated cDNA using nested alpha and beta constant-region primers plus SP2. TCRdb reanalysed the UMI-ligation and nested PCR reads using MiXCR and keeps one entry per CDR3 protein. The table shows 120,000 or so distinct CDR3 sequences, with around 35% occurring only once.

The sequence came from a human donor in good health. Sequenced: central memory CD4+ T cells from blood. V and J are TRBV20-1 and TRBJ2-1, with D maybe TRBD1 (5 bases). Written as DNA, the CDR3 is TGCAGTGCTAGAAGGGGTGGTAGGGACAATGAGCAGTTCTTC. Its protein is CSARRGGRDNEQFF.